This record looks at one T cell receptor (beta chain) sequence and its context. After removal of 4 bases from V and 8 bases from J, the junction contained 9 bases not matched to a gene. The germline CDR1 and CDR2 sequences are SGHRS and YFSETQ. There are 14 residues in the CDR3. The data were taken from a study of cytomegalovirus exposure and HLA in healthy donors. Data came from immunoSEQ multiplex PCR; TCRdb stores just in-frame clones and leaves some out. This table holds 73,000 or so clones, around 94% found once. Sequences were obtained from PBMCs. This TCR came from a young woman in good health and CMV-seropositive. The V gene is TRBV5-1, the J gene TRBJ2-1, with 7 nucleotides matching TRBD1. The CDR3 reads CASSQGRGSDEQFF. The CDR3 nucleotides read TGCGCCAGCAGCCAGGGCAGGGGGTCGGATGAGCAGTTCTTC.